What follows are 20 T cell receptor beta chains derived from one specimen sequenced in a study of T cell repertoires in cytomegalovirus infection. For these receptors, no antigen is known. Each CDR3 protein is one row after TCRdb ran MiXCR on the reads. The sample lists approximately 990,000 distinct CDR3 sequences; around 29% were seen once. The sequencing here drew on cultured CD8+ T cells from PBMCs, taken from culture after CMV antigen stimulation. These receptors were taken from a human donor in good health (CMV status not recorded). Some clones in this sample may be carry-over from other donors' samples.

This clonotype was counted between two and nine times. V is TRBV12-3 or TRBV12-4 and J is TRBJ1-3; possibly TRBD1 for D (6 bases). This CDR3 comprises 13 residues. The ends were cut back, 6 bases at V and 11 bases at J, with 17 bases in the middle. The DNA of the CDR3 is TGTGCCAGCAGCTTCTGGGGGGCGGGAGCCATATATTTT. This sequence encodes CASSFWGAGAIYF.

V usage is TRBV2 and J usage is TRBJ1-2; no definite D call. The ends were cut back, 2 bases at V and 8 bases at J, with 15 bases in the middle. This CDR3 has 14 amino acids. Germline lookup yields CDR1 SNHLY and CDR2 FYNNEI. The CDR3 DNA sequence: TGTGCCAGCAGTGAAAGGGTCACGTTGGGAGGCTACACCTTC. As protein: CASSERVTLGGYTF.

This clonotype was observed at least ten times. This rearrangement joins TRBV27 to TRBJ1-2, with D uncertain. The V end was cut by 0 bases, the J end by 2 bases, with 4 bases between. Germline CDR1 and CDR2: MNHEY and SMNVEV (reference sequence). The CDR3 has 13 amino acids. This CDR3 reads CASSLSSNYGYTF. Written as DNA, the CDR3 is TGTGCCAGCAGTTTATCCTCGAACTATGGCTACACCTTC.

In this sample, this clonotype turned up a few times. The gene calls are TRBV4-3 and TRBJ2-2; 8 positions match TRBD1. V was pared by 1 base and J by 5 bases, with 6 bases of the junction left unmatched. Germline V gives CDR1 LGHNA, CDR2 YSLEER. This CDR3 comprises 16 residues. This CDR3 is CASSQAQGQVTGELFF. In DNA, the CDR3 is TGCGCCAGCAGCCAAGCCCAGGGACAGGTGACCGGGGAGCTGTTTTTT.

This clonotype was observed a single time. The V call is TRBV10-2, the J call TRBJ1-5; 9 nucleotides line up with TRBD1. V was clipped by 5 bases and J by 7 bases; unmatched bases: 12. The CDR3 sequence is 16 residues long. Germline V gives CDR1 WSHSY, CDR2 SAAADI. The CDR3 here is CASSPVGQGPEQPQHF. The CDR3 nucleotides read TGCGCCAGCAGTCCCGTTGGACAGGGGCCGGAGCAGCCCCAGCATTTT.

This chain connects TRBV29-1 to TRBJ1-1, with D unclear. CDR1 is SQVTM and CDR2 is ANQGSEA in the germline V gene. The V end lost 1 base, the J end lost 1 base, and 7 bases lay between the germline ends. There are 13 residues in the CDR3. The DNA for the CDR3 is TGCAGCGTTGAAGGGGGAGAGAACACTGAAGCTTTCTTT. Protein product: CSVEGGENTEAFF.

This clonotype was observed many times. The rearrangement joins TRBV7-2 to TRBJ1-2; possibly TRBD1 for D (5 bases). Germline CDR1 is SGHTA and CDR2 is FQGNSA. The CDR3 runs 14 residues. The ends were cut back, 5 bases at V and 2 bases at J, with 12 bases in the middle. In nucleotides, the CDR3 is TGTGCCAGCAGCCCCGTAACAGGCAACTATGGCTACACCTTC. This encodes CASSPVTGNYGYTF.

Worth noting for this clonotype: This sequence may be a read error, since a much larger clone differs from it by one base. This CDR3 reads CASRLGGTREQYV. CDR3 DNA sequence: TGTGCCAGCAGATTAGGCGGGACTCGCGAGCAGTACGTC. The chain couples TRBV7-2 to TRBJ2-7; D possibly corresponds to TRBD2 (6 bases). Germline assignment: CDR1 SGHTA and CDR2 FQGNSA. The CDR3 covers 13 residues.

The CDR3 loop is CASSYPPVGLYEQYV. Written as DNA, the CDR3 is TGTGCCAGCAGTTACCCGCCGGTGGGGCTCTACGAGCAGTACGTC. J is TRBJ2-7 and V is TRBV6-2 or TRBV6-3; TRBD1 is a possible D gene (5 bases). This CDR3 is built from 15 residues. Trimming took off 2 bases at V and 3 bases at J, with 14 bases between the two ends. Germline values: CDR1 MNHEY, CDR2 SVGEGT.

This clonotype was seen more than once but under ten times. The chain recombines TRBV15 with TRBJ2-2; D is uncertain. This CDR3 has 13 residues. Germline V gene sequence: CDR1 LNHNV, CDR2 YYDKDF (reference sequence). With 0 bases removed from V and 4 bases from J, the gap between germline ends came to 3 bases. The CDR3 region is CATSREATGELFF. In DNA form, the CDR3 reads TGTGCCACCAGCAGAGAAGCCACCGGGGAGCTGTTTTTT.

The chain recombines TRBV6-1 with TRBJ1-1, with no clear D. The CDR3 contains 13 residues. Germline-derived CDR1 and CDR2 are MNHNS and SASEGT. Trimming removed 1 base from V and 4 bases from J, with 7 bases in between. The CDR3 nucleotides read TGTGCCAGCAGTGAAGTGGTTAGCACTGAAGCTTTCTTT. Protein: CASSEVVSTEAFF.

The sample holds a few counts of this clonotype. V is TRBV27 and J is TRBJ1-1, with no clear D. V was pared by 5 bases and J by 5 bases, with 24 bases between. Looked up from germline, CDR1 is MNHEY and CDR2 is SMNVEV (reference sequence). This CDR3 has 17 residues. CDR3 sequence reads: CASSPITSFGISTEAFF. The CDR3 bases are TGTGCCAGCAGTCCCATTACCTCCTTCGGGATTAGTACTGAAGCTTTCTTT.

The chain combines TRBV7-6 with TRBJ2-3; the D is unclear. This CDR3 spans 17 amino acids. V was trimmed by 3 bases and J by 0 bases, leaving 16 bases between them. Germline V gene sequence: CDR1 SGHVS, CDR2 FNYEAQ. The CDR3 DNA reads TGTGCCAGCAGCTTTCGGGCTAAGACGGCTAGCACAGATACGCAGTATTTT. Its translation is CASSFRAKTASTDTQYF.

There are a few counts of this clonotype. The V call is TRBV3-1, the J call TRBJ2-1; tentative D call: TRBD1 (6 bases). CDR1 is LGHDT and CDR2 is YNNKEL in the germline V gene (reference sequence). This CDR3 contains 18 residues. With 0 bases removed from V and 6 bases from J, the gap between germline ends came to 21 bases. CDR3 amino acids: CASSQDGLWGRGPNEQFF. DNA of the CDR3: TGTGCCAGCAGCCAAGATGGATTGTGGGGCAGGGGTCCCAATGAGCAGTTCTTC.

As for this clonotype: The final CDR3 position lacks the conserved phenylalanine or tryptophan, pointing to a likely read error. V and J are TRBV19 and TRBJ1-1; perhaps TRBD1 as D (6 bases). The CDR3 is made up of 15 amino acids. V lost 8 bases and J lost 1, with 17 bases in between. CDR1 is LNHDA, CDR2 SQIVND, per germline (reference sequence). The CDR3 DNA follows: TGTGCCAGTGGGTGGACAGAAAAGACGAACACTGAAGCTTTCTCT. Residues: CASGWTEKTNTEAFS.

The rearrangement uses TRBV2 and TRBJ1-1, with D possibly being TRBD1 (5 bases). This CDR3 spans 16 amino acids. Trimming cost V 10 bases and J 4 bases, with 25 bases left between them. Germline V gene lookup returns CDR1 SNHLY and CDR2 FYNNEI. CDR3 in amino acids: CATSGRGEVRGTEAFF. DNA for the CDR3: TGTGCCACCAGCGGTCGAGGGGAGGTTCGCGGCACTGAAGCTTTCTTT.

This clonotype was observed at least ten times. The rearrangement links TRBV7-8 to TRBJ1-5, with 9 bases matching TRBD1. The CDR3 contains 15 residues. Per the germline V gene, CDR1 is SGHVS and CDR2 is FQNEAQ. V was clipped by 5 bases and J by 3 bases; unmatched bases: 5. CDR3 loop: CASSGDRGFNQPQHF. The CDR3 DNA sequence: TGTGCCAGCAGCGGAGACAGGGGGTTCAATCAGCCCCAGCATTTT.

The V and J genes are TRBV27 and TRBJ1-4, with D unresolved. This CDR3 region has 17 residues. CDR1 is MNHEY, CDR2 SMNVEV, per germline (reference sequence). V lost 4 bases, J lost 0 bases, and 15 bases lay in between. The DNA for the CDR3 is TGTGCCAGCAGTTCCGACCCTCCCGAGGCAACTAATGAAAAACTGTTTTTT. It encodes CASSSDPPEATNEKLFF.

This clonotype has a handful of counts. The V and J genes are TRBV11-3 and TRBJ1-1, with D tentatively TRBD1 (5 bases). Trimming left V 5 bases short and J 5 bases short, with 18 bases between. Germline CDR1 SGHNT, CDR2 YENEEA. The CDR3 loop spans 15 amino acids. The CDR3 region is CASSPGSGAKTEAFF. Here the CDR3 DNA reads TGTGCCAGCAGCCCAGGATCCGGGGCGAAAACTGAAGCTTTCTTT.

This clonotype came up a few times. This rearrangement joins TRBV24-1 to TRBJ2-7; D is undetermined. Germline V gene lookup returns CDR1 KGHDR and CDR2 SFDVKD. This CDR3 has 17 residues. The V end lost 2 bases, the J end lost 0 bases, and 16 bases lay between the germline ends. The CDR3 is CATSDWKQLLNSYEQYV. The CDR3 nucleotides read TGTGCCACCAGTGATTGGAAACAGCTTCTAAACTCCTACGAGCAGTACGTC.